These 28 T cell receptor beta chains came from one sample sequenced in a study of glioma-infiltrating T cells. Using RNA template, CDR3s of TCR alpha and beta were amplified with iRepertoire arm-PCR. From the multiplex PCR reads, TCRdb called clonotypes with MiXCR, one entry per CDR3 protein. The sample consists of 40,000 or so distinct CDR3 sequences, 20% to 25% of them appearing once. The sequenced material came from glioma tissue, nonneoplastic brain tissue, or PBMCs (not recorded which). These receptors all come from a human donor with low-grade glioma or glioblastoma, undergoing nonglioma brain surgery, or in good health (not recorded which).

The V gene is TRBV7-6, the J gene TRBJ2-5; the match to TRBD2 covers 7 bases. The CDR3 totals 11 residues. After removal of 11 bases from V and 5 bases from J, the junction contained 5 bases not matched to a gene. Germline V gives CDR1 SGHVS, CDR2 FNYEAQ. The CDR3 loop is CASGRDETQYF. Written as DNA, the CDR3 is TGTGCCTCAGGGAGGGATGAGACCCAGTACTTC.

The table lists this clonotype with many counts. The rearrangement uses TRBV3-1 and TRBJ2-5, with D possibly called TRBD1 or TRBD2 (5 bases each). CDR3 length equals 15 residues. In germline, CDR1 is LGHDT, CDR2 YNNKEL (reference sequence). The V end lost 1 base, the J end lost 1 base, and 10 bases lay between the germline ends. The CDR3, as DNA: TGTGCCAGCAGCCAAGCATCGAGGGGCCAAGAGACCCAGTACTTC. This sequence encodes CASSQASRGQETQYF.

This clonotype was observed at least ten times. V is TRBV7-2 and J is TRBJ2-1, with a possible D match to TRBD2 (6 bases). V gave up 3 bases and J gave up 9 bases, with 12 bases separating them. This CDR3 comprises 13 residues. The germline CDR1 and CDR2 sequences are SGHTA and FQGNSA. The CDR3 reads CASSFRLESEQFF. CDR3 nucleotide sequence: TGTGCCAGCAGCTTCCGACTAGAAAGTGAGCAGTTCTTC.

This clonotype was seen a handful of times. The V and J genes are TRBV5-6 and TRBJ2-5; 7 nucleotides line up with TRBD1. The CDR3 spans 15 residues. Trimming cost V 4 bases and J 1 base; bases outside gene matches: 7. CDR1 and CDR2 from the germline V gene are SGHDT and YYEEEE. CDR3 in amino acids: CASSPDRALQETQYF. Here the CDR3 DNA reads TGTGCCAGCAGCCCCGACAGGGCCCTCCAAGAGACCCAGTACTTC.

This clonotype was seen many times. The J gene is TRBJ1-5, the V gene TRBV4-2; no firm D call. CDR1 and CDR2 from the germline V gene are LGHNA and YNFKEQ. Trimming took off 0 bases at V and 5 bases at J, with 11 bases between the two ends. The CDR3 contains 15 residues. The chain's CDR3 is CASSQDRGPYQPQHF. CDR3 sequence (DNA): TGTGCCAGCAGCCAAGATCGCGGCCCTTATCAGCCCCAGCATTTT.

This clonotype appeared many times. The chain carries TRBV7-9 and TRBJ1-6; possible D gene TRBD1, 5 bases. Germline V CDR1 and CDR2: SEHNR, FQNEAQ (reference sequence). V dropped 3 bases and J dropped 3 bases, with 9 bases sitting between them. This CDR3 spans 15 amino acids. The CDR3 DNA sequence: TGTGCCAGCAGCTTGCAGGGACTCTATAATTCACCCCTCCACTTT. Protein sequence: CASSLQGLYNSPLHF.

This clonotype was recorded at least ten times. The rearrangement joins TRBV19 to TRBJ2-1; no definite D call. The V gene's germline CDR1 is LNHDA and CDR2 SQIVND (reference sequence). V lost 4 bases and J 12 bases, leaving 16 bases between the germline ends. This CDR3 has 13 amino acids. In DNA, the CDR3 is TGTGCCAGTAGTAGATCCTTATCGATATGGCAGTTCTTC. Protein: CASSRSLSIWQFF.

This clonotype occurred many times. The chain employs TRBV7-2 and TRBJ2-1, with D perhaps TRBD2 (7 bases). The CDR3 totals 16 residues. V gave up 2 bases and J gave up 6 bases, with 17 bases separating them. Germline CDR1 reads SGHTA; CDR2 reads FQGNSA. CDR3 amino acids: CASSLLRGPLANEQFF. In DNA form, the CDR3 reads TGTGCCAGCAGCTTACTGCGGGGGCCCCTCGCCAATGAGCAGTTCTTC.

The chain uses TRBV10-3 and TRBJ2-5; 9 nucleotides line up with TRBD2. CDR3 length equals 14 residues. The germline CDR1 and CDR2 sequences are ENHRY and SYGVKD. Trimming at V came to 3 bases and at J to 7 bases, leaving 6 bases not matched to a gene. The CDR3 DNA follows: TGTGCCATCAGTGAATTTAGCGGGGGTCTGACCCAGTACTTC. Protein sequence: CAISEFSGGLTQYF.

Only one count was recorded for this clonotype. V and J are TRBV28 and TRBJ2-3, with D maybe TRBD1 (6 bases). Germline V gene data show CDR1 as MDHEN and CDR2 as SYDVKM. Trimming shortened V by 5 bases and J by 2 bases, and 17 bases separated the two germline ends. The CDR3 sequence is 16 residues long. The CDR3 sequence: CASSIPGTRNTDTQYF. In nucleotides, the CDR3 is TGTGCCAGCAGTATCCCCGGGACAAGAAACACAGATACGCAGTATTTT. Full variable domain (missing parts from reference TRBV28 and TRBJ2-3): DVKVTQSSRYLVKRTGEKVFLECVQDMDHENMFWYRQDPGLGLRLIYFSYDVKMKEKGDIPEGYSVSREKKERFSLILESASTNQTSMYLCASSIPGTRNTDTQYFGPGTRLTVL.

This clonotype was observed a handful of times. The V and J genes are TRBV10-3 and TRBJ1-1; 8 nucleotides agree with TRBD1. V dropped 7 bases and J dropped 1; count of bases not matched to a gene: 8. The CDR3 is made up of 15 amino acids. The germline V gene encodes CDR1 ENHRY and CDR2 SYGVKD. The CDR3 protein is CAIKAGGGRNTEAFF. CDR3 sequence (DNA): TGTGCCATCAAAGCAGGGGGCGGAAGGAACACTGAAGCTTTCTTT.

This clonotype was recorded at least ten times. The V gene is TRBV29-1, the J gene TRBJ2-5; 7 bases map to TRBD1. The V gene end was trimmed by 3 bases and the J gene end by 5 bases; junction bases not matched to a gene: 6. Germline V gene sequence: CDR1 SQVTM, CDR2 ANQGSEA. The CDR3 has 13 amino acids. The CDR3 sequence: CSVEGQSEETQYF. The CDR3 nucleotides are TGCAGCGTTGAGGGACAGAGCGAGGAGACCCAGTACTTC.

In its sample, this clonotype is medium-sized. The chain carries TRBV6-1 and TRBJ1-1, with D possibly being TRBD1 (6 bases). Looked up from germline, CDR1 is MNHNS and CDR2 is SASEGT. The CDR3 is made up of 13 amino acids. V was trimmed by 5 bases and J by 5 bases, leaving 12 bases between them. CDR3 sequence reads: CASSSSGVTEAFF. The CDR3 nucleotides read TGTGCCAGCAGTTCGTCAGGGGTGACTGAAGCTTTCTTT.

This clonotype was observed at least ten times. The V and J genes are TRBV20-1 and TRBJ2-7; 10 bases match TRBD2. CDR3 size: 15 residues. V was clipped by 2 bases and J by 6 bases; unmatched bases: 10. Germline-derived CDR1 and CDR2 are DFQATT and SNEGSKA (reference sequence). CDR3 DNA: TGCAGTGCTAGATTCCCTAGCGGGAGTTTCGGCGAGCAGTACTTC. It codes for CSARFPSGSFGEQYF.

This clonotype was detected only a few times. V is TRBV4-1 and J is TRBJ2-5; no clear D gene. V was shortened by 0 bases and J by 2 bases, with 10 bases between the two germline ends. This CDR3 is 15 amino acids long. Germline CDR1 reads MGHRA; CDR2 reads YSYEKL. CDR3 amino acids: CASSQDPLEQETQYF. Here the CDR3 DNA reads TGCGCCAGCAGCCAAGACCCCCTAGAACAAGAGACCCAGTACTTC.

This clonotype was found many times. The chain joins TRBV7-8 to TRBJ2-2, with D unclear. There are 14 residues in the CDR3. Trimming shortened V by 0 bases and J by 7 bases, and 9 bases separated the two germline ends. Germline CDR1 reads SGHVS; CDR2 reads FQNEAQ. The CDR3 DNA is TGTGCCAGCAGCTTAGCGCAAAGGAACGGGGAGCTGTTTTTT. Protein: CASSLAQRNGELFF.

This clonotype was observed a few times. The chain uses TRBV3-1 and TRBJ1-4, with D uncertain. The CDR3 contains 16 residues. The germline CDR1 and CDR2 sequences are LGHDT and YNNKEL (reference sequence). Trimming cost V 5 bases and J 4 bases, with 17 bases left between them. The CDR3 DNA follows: TGTGCCAGCAGCTCACGTTCGAGGACGGGTAATGAAAAACTGTTTTTT. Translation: CASSSRSRTGNEKLFF.

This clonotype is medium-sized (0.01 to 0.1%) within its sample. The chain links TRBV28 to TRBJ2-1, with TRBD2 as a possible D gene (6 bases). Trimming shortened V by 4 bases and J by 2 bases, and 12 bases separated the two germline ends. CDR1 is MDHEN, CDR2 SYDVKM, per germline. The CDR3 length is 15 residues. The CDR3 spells CASSSPGTPYNEQFF. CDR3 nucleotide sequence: TGTGCCAGCAGTTCCCCCGGGACTCCCTACAATGAGCAGTTCTTC.

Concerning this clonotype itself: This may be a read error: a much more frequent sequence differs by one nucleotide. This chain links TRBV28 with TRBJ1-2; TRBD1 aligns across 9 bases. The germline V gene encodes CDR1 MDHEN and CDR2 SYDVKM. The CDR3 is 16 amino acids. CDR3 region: CAGSLSGTGRNYGYTF. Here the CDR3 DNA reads TGTGCCGGCAGTTTATCCGGGACAGGGCGTAACTATGGCTACACCTTC.

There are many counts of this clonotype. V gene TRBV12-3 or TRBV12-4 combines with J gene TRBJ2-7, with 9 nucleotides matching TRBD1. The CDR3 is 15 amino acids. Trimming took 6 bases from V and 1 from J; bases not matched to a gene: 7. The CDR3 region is CASRRTGTGSYEQYF. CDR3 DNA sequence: TGTGCCAGCAGGCGAACCGGGACAGGGTCCTACGAGCAGTACTTC.

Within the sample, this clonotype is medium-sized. CDR3 sequence reads: CASSPLEHYEQYF. DNA for the CDR3: TGTGCCAGCAGTCCTCTCGAGCACTACGAGCAGTACTTC. The chain is built from TRBV27 and TRBJ2-7, with D unresolved. Per germline, CDR1 MNHEY and CDR2 SMNVEV (reference sequence). Trimming removed 5 bases at V and 3 bases at J, with 11 bases between. The CDR3 spans 13 residues.

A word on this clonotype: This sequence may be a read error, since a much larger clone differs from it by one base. The CDR3 is CASSFQARPTGTDTQYF. The CDR3 DNA reads TGTGCCAGCAGCTTTCAGGCTCGACCGACTGGCACAGATACGCAGTATTTT. The chain uses TRBV7-3 and TRBJ2-3; D remains unclear. The CDR3 length is 17 residues. Germline assignment: CDR1 SGHTA and CDR2 FQGTGA. With 3 bases removed from V and 1 base from J, the gap between germline ends came to 17 bases. Full variable domain (missing parts from reference TRBV7-3 and TRBJ2-3): GAGVSQTPSNKVTEKGKYVELRCDPISGHTALYWYRQSLGQGPEFLIYFQGTGAADDSGLPNDRFFAVRPEGSVSTLKIQRTERGDSAVYLCASSFQARPTGTDTQYFGPGTRLTVL.

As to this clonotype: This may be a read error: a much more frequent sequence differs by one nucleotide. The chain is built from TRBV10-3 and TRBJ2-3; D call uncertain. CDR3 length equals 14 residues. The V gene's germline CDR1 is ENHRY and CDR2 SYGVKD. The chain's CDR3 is CAIRGTSRTDTKYF. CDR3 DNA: TGTGCCATCAGGGGCACCTCCCGCACAGATACGAAGTATTTT.

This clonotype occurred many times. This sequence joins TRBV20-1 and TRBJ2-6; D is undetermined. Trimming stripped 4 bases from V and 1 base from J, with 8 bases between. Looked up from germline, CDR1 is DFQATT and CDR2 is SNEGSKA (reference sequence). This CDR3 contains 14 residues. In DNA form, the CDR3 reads TGCAGTGCTACTGACGAGTCTGGGGCCAACGTCCTGACTTTC. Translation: CSATDESGANVLTF.

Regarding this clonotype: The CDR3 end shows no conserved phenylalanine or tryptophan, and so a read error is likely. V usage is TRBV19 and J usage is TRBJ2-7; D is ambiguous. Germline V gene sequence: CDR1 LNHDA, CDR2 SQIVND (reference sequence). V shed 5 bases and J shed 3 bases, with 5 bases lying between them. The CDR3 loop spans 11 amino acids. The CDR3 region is CASSDRYEQYS. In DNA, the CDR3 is TGTGCCAGTAGTGATCGCTACGAGCAGTACTCC.

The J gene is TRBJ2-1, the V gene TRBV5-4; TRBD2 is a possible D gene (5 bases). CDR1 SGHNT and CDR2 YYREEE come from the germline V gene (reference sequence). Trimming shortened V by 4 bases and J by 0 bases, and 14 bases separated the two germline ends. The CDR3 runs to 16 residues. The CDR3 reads CASSPPGISSYNEQFF. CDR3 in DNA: TGTGCCAGCAGCCCTCCGGGGATCAGCTCCTACAATGAGCAGTTCTTC.

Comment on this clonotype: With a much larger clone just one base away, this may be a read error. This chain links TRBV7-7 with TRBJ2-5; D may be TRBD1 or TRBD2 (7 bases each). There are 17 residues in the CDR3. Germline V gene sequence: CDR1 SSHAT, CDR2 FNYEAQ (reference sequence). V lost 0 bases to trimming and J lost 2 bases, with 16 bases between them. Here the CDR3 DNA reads TGTGCCAGCAGCTTAGCGCTATCCAGGGGGGGGCAAGAGACCCAGTACTTC. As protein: CASSLALSRGGQETQYF.

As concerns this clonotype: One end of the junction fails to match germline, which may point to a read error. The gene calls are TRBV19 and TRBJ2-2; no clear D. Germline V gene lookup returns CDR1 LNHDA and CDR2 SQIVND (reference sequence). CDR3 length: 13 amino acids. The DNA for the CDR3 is TGTGCCAGTGTACCGGCGAACATCGGGGAGCTGTTTTTT. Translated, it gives CASVPANIGELFF. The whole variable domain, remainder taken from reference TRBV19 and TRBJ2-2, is DGGITQSPKYLFRKEGQNVTLSCEQNLNHDAMYWYRQDPGQGLRLIYYSQIVNDFQKGDIAEGYSVSREKKESFPLTVTSAQKNPTAFYLCASVPANIGELFFGEGSRLTVL.